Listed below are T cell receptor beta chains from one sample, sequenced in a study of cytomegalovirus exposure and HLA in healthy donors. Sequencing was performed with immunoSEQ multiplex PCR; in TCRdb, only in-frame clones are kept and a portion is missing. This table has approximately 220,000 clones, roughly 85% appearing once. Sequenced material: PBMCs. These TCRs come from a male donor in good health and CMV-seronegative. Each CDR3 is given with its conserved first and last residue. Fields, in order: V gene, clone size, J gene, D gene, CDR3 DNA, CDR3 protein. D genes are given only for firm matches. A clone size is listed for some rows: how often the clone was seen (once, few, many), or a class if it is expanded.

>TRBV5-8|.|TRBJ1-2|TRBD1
TGTGCCAGCAGCTTGGCGGGGACAGCGGTAAACTATGGCTACACCTTC
CASSLAGTAVNYGYTF
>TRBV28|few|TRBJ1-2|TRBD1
TGTGCCAGCAGTTTGGGACAGGGTTCGGGTGGCTACACCTTC
CASSLGQGSGGYTF
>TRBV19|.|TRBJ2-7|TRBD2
TGTGCCAGTAATCGAGGGGCTAGCGGGACCTACGAGCAGTACTTC
CASNRGASGTYEQYF
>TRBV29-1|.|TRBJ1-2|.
TGCAGCGTTGAATTATCTGGGGGACACGGCTATGGCTACACCTTC
CSVELSGGHGYGYTF
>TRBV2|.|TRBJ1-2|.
TGTGCCAGCAGTGAACAGGGAAGTAACTATGGCTACACCTTC
CASSEQGSNYGYTF
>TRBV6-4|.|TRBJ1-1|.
TGTGCCAGCAGGGACGGACAGCTAACGAACACTGAAGCTTTCTTT
CASRDGQLTNTEAFF
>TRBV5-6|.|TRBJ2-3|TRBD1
TGTGCCAGCAGACCCGGACAGGGGCGGGCAGATACGCAGTATTTT
CASRPGQGRADTQYF
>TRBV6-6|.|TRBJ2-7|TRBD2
TGTGCCAGCAGTTACTCCGGGACTATCTACGAGCAGTACTTC
CASSYSGTIYEQYF
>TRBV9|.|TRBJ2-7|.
TGTGCCAGCAGCGTAGGGGCAGGGCCCGAGCAGTACTTC
CASSVGAGPEQYF
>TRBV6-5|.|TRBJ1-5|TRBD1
TGTGCCAGCAGTTCACGACAGGGGTATCAGCCCCAGCATTTT
CASSSRQGYQPQHF
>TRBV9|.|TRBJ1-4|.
TGTGCCAGCAGCCCCCAAGCCACAACTAATGAAAAACTGTTTTTT
CASSPQATTNEKLFF
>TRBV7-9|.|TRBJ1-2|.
TGTGCCAGCAGCTTGGGGACTCGTGGCTACACCTTC
CASSLGTRGYTF
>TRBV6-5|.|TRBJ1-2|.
TGTGCCAGCAGACCGGACAGCCCTTATGGCTACACCTTC
CASRPDSPYGYTF
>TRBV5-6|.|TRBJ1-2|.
TGTGCCAGCAGCTTGGCGGGGGGGTCGAACTATGGCTACACCTTC
CASSLAGGSNYGYTF
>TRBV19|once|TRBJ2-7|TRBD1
TGTGCCAGTAGTATCAGGGGGCCATCCTACGAGCAGTACTTC
CASSIRGPSYEQYF
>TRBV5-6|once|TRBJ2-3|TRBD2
TGTGCCAGCAGCTTGGGGCTAGCGGGATCCACAGATACGCAGTATTTT
CASSLGLAGSTDTQYF
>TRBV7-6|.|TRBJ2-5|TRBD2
TGTGCCAGCAGCTTTAGCCTCGGGACTAGCGGGAGCCGGGAAGAGACCCAGTACTTC
CASSFSLGTSGSREETQYF
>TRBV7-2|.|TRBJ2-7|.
TGTGCCAGCAGCTTAGCCGTCGGCGAGCAGTACTTC
CASSLAVGEQYF
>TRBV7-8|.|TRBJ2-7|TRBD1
TGTGCCAGCAGCCAATGGACAGGGACGGGCGAGCAGTACTTC
CASSQWTGTGEQYF
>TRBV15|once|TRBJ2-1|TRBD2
TGTGCCACCAGAGGGCGGACTAGCGGGGGCTACAATGAGCAGTTCTTC
CATRGRTSGGYNEQFF
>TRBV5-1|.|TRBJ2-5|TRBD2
TGCGCCAGCAGCTTGCGGACTAGCGGGGAAGAGACCCAGTACTTC
CASSLRTSGEETQYF
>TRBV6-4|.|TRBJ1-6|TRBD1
TGTGCCAGCAGAGGGGGGACAGCGAATAATTCACCCCTCCACTTT
CASRGGTANNSPLHF